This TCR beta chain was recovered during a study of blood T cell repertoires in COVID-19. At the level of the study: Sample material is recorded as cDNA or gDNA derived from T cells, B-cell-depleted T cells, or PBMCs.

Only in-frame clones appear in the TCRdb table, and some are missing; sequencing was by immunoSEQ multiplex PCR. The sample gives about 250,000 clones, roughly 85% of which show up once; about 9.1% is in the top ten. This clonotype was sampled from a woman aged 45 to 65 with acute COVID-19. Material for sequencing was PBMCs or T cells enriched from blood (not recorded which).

CDR3 bases: TGTGCCAGCAGATCAGGACAGGAGGGGAGTGAAAAACTGTTTTTT. Translation: CASRSGQEGSEKLFF. The chain has TRBV7-6 and TRBJ1-4; 7 bases agree with TRBD1. The germline CDR1 and CDR2 sequences are SGHVS and FNYEAQ. CDR3 length: 15 residues. The J segment lost 7 bases and the V segment lost 6 bases, leaving 11 bases of the junction unmatched.